Below, 15 T cell receptor beta chains from the same sample are listed, as sequenced in a study of early T cells in non-severe SARS-CoV-2 infection. TCRdb independently ran MiXCR on the 5' RACE reads; one entry per CDR3 protein. The data show approximately 71,000 distinct CDR3 sequences, roughly 13% seen once. Sequenced: whole blood. These receptors originate from an adult who was a healthcare worker with PCR-confirmed SARS-CoV-2 infection or an uninfected control (not recorded which).

The sample holds a few counts of this clonotype. The rearrangement uses TRBV6-2 or TRBV6-3 and TRBJ2-7; tentatively, D is TRBD1 (5 bases). V lost 2 bases, J lost 3 bases, and 14 bases lay in between. The length of the CDR3 is 15 residues. CDR1 and CDR2 (germline): MNHEY, SVGEGT. The CDR3 sequence is CASSYGAQFYYEQYF. CDR3 nucleotides: TGTGCCAGCAGTTACGGGGCCCAATTCTACTACGAGCAGTACTTC.

The count of this clonotype is one. This chain links TRBV7-2 with TRBJ1-2; TRBD1 aligns across 7 bases. The CDR3 covers 13 residues. Germline CDR1 and CDR2: SGHTA and FQGNSA. V gave up 5 bases and J gave up 12 bases; unmatched junction bases: 12. The DNA of the CDR3 is TGTGCCAGCAGCGGGCGGGACAGACTCCCGAACACCTTC. It encodes CASSGRDRLPNTF.

This clonotype was detected ten times or more. The gene calls are TRBV7-8 and TRBJ2-3; possible D gene TRBD1, 6 bases. The germline V and J ends were trimmed by 4 bases and 12 bases, with 26 bases remaining between them. Germline V lookup: CDR1 SGHVS, CDR2 FQNEAQ. The CDR3 loop spans 16 amino acids. As DNA, the CDR3 is TGTGCCAGCAGCTCCCGTCGCGGGCAGGGGACCCTCTCCCAGTATTTT. Protein: CASSSRRGQGTLSQYF. Full variable domain (rest looked up from reference TRBV7-8 and TRBJ2-3): GAGVSQSPRYKVAKRGQDVALRCDPISGHVSLFWYQQALGQGPEFLTYFQNEAQLDKSGLPSDRFFAERPEGSVSTLKIQRTQQEDSAVYLCASSSRRGQGTLSQYFGPGTRLTVL.

This chain links TRBV6-1 with TRBJ2-3; 11 bases map to TRBD2. From germline, CDR1 is MNHNS and CDR2 SASEGT. The CDR3 sequence is 16 residues long. The V gene end was trimmed by 5 bases and the J gene end by 6 bases; junction bases not matched to a gene: 10. CDR3 sequence: CASSSLAGGLIDTQYF. In nucleotides, the CDR3 is TGTGCCAGCAGTTCCTTAGCGGGGGGGCTCATTGATACGCAGTATTTT.

This clonotype was observed a handful of times. This chain links TRBV28 with TRBJ2-1, with D possibly TRBD2 on 7 matching bases. CDR3 length: 12 residues. Germline V lookup: CDR1 MDHEN, CDR2 SYDVKM. V was clipped by 6 bases and J by 11 bases, with 14 bases between them. In DNA, the CDR3 is TGTGCCAGCAGACTCGTCGGGGGGCAGCAGTTCTTC. It is translated as CASRLVGGQQFF.

The table lists this clonotype with many counts. The V gene is TRBV11-2, the J gene TRBJ2-7; D possibly corresponds to TRBD2 (6 bases). Germline CDR1 and CDR2: SGHAT and FQNNGV. The CDR3 runs to 12 residues. The germline V and J ends were trimmed by 3 bases and 3 bases, with 6 bases remaining between them. The CDR3 bases are TGTGCCAGCAGCTTGGAGGGCTACGAGCAGTACTTC. Its protein product is CASSLEGYEQYF.

J is TRBJ2-1 and V is TRBV18, with D unresolved. This CDR3 is 15 amino acids long. The germline gives CDR1 KGHSH, CDR2 LQKENI. V lost 0 bases, J lost 4 bases, and 10 bases lay in between. The CDR3 loop reads CASSPPDQKYNEQFF. Written as DNA, the CDR3 is TGTGCCAGCTCACCACCGGACCAGAAGTACAATGAGCAGTTCTTC.

This clonotype was picked up a small number of times. This chain joins TRBV20-1 and TRBJ2-7, with D perhaps TRBD1 or TRBD2 (6 bases each). Trimming took 1 base from V and 0 from J, leaving 13 bases between them. CDR3 length: 15 amino acids. Germline CDR1 reads DFQATT; CDR2 reads SNEGSKA (reference sequence). DNA of the CDR3: TGCAGTGCTAGAGCCCGGAGGGGGAACTCCTACGAGCAGTACTTC. It is translated as CSARARRGNSYEQYF.

V usage is TRBV19 and J usage is TRBJ2-7, with a tentative D call TRBD1 (6 bases). The CDR3 contains 14 residues. Trimming stripped 7 bases from V and 5 bases from J, with 18 bases between. Germline V gives CDR1 LNHDA, CDR2 SQIVND (reference sequence). In DNA form, the CDR3 reads TGTGCCAGTAACCTGCAGGGGCTTAACAACGAGCAGTACTTC. This sequence encodes CASNLQGLNNEQYF.

This clonotype was observed a few times. One end of the junction varies from germline; a read error may be responsible. The chain carries TRBV6-5 and TRBJ1-1; no clear D gene. This CDR3 is built from 11 residues. The germline V gene has CDR1 MNHEY and CDR2 SVGAGI. The CDR3 bases are TGTGCCAGCAGATACTACACTGAAGCTTTCTTT. Translation gives CASRYYTEAFF.

This clonotype has a count of ten or more. The genes are TRBV13 and TRBJ1-4; no reliable D call. V was trimmed by 2 bases and J by 12 bases, leaving 13 bases between them. CDR1 is PRHDT and CDR2 is FYEKMQ in the germline V gene (reference sequence). This CDR3 is built from 13 residues. The CDR3, as DNA: TGTGCCAGCAGCTTATTCGGTGGTCAAGAACTGTTTTTT. Translated: CASSLFGGQELFF.

The chain recombines TRBV20-1 with TRBJ2-5, with D perhaps given as TRBD1 or TRBD2 (5 bases each). Deletions cut 2 bases from V and 7 bases from J, with 20 bases between. The CDR3 runs to 15 residues. Germline values: CDR1 DFQATT, CDR2 SNEGSKA (reference sequence). CDR3 in amino acids: CSARRGSSVEGTQYF. DNA for the CDR3: TGCAGTGCTAGACGGGGCTCGAGCGTCGAAGGGACCCAGTACTTC.

The chain couples TRBV12-3 or TRBV12-4 to TRBJ2-3; D uncertain. The CDR3 has 12 amino acids. Trimming removed 8 bases from V and 4 bases from J, with 10 bases in between. In DNA form, the CDR3 reads TGTGCCAGCGGGATTAGTGCAGATACGCAGTATTTT. Translating gives CASGISADTQYF.

This clonotype has ten or more counts. The V call is TRBV11-1, the J call TRBJ2-1, with 8 bases aligning to TRBD1. CDR1 and CDR2 (germline): SGHAT, FQDESV (reference sequence). V shed 3 bases, J shed 3 bases, and the junction held 4 bases outside the gene matches. The CDR3 is 15 residues long. The CDR3 DNA follows: TGTGCCAGCAGCTTGACAGGGGAAGTCTACAATGAGCAGTTCTTC. Protein product: CASSLTGEVYNEQFF.

This clonotype was seen a few times. The genes are TRBV20-1 and TRBJ1-3, with D possibly being TRBD1 (6 bases). The CDR3 runs to 18 residues. V shed 3 bases and J shed 0 bases, with 21 bases lying between them. Germline assignment: CDR1 DFQATT and CDR2 SNEGSKA (reference sequence). The CDR3 region is CSASARDNQRFSGNTIYF. Here the CDR3 DNA reads TGCAGTGCTAGTGCCCGGGACAACCAACGATTCTCTGGAAACACCATATATTTT.